This T cell receptor (beta chain) comes out of a study of siplizumab effects on memory and regulatory T cells. The CDR3 covers 14 residues. Trimming shortened V by 1 base and J by 0 bases, and 3 bases separated the two germline ends. Germline assignment: CDR1 LNHNV and CDR2 YYDKDF (reference sequence). This clone was recorded once. Its antigen is unidentified. Using immunoSEQ multiplex PCR, the repertoire was profiled, and TCRdb retains in-frame clones only, with some absent. There are roughly 100,000 clones in the sample; roughly 91% occur only once, and around 0.3% lies in the top ten. Study conclusions and caveats: Alloreactive sequences that could be traced to unstimulated CD4+ memory cells showed a significant reduction under siplizumab.

Sequencing was carried out using CD4+ T cells sorted from blood. This rearrangement joins TRBV15 to TRBJ2-2; D is uncertain. The receptor was isolated from a human donor in good health. The CDR3 loop is CATSRVANTGELFF. In nucleotides, the CDR3 is TGTGCCACCAGCAGAGTCGCGAACACCGGGGAGCTGTTTTTT. Looking up the rest from reference TRBV15 and TRBJ2-2 gives the full variable domain: DAMVIQNPRYQVTQFGKPVTLSCSQTLNHNVMYWYQQKSSQAPKLLFHYYDKDFNNEADTPDNFQSRRPNTSFCFLDIRSPGLGDTAMYLCATSRVANTGELFFGEGSRLTVL.